This entry describes one TCR beta chain. From blood CD8+ and CD4+ T cells, the TCR beta chain was sequenced. Purification of the CD8+ and CD4+ T cells relied on negative isolation, and TEMRA cells underwent FACS enrichment. This entry is derived from a study of CD8 T cells in Susac syndrome. Trimming cost V 7 bases and J 2 bases; bases outside gene matches: 16. The germline gives CDR1 SEHNR, CDR2 FQNEAQ (reference sequence). CDR3 length: 17 residues. Reverse transcription used about 0.45 to 1 ug RNA and random hexamers. Amplification of TCR beta CDR3 across 54 Vbeta and 13 Jbeta was performed with immunoSEQ multiplex PCR. TCRdb called the immunoSEQ multiplex PCR reads again in MiXCR, with one record for every CDR3 protein. The sample has 110,000 to 150,000 distinct CDR3 sequences; approximately 95% are singletons.

The chain carries TRBV7-9 and TRBJ2-5; 7 nucleotides agree with TRBD2. Sequenced input: CD4+ T cells from PBMCs. The TCR sequence derives from a human donor with Susac syndrome. The CDR3, as DNA: TGTGCCAGCACTCGCGGGGAAGCTAGCGGTCTACAAGAGACCCAGTACTTC. This gives the protein CASTRGEASGLQETQYF.